One sample yielded the 18 T cell receptor beta chains listed below, sequenced in a study of blood T cell repertoires in COVID-19. Only in-frame clones appear in the TCRdb table, and some are missing; sequencing was by immunoSEQ multiplex PCR. The sample consists of 300,000 to 400,000 clones, 70% to 90% of them appearing once. Sequenced material: peripheral blood. Receptors were obtained from a woman aged 25 to 39 with COVID-19, enrolled during active disease.

V is TRBV3-1 (or the pseudogene TRBV3-2) and J is TRBJ2-3, with 7 bases matching TRBD2. Germline CDR1 and CDR2: LGHDT and YNNKEL (reference sequence). This CDR3 is 19 amino acids long. V was clipped by 6 bases and J by 0 bases; unmatched bases: 18. CDR3 in amino acids: CASSQQDLETSYSTDTQYF. CDR3 DNA: TGTGCCAGCAGTCAACAAGATCTTGAGACTAGCTACAGCACAGATACGCAGTATTTT.

The chain joins TRBV5-8 to TRBJ2-3; 9 bases align to TRBD1. This CDR3 spans 16 amino acids. Germline V gene lookup returns CDR1 SGHTS and CDR2 YDEGEE. J gave up 0 bases and V 4 bases, and 6 bases lay outside the gene matches. The CDR3 loop reads CASSGGTGPSTDTQYF. In DNA form, the CDR3 reads TGTGCCAGCAGCGGGGGGACAGGGCCGAGCACAGATACGCAGTATTTT.

The chain employs TRBV28 and TRBJ1-2, with TRBD1 matching 10 bases. J gave up 8 bases and V 4 bases, and 10 bases lay outside the gene matches. Germline V gene sequence: CDR1 MDHEN, CDR2 SYDVKM. CDR3 size: 15 residues. Written as DNA, the CDR3 is TGTGCCAGCAGTTCGCCGACAGGGGGCGGTAGGGGCTACACCTTC. Translated, it gives CASSSPTGGGRGYTF.

The chain carries TRBV15 and TRBJ2-6; D is undetermined. The germline CDR1 and CDR2 sequences are LNHNV and YYDKDF (reference sequence). V lost 0 bases to trimming and J lost 0 bases, with 9 bases between them. The CDR3 covers 17 residues. The CDR3 coding sequence is TGTGCCACCAGCAGAGATCTGGCAAGCTCTGGGGCCAACGTCCTGACTTTC. Amino acids: CATSRDLASSGANVLTF. Full variable domain (remainder filled in from reference TRBV15 and TRBJ2-6): DAMVIQNPRYQVTQFGKPVTLSCSQTLNHNVMYWYQQKSSQAPKLLFHYYDKDFNNEADTPDNFQSRRPNTSFCFLDIRSPGLGDTAMYLCATSRDLASSGANVLTFGAGSRLTVL.

This clone was detected a few times. The chain joins TRBV6-1 to TRBJ1-4; D is uncertain. The CDR3 length is 17 residues. Germline CDR1 and CDR2: MNHNS and SASEGT. Deletions cut 0 bases from V and 1 base from J, with 12 bases between. Written as DNA, the CDR3 is TGTGCCAGCAGTGAAGCGTTGTCCGGGAGAACTAATGAAAAACTGTTTTTT. Residues: CASSEALSGRTNEKLFF.

The chain has TRBV7-8 and TRBJ2-5, with D possibly being TRBD2 (7 bases). The V and J ends lost 6 bases and 4 bases respectively, with 15 bases between them. Germline CDR1 is SGHVS and CDR2 is FQNEAQ. The CDR3 is 14 amino acids. The CDR3 bases are TGTGCCAGCAGACATTACAGGGAGGGAGAGACCCAGTACTTC. Protein sequence: CASRHYREGETQYF.

The chain carries TRBV4-2 and TRBJ2-3; 12 bases fit TRBD2. V gave up 0 bases and J gave up 2 bases; unmatched junction bases: 6. Germline V gene data show CDR1 as LGHNA and CDR2 as YNFKEQ. The CDR3 has 18 amino acids. The CDR3 DNA reads TGTGCCAGCAGCCAAGAATCCCCTAGCGGGGGGGACACAGATACGCAGTATTTT. This gives the protein CASSQESPSGGDTDTQYF.

The chain combines TRBV14 with TRBJ1-1, with 7 bases lining up with TRBD1. Trimming took 4 bases from V and 1 from J; bases not matched to a gene: 12. The CDR3 is 17 amino acids. The V gene's germline CDR1 is SGHDN and CDR2 FVKESK. CDR3 DNA sequence: TGTGCCAGCAGCCCCCTCTGGAGGGGGCGACGGAACACTGAAGCTTTCTTT. Amino acid sequence: CASSPLWRGRRNTEAFF. The full variable domain, its missing parts supplied by reference TRBV14 and TRBJ1-1, is EAGVTQFPSHSVIEKGQTVTLRCDPISGHDNLYWYRRVMGKEIKFLLHFVKESKQDESGMPNNRFLAERTGGTYSTLKVQPAELEDSGVYFCASSPLWRGRRNTEAFFGQGTRLTVV.

Regarding this clone: Different DNA sequences within this sample yield the same CDR3. The chain combines TRBV7-2 with TRBJ1-2, with a weak D call TRBD1 (5 bases). Looked up from germline, CDR1 is SGHTA and CDR2 is FQGNSA. V was pared by 3 bases and J by 4 bases, with 6 bases between. The CDR3 runs to 12 residues. The CDR3 nucleotides read TGTGCCAGCAGCTTTCAGGGCTATGGCTACACCTTC. This gives the protein CASSFQGYGYTF.

This chain connects TRBV10-3 to TRBJ2-1; 7 bases align to TRBD1. Trimming cost V 4 bases and J 8 bases; bases outside gene matches: 5. The CDR3 totals 13 residues. Looked up from germline, CDR1 is ENHRY and CDR2 is SYGVKD. CDR3 sequence (DNA): TGTGCCATCAGTGGAGACAGGGATGATGAGCAGTTCTTC. Translation gives CAISGDRDDEQFF.

The chain couples TRBV7-9 to TRBJ2-6, with a possible D match to TRBD1 (6 bases). Trimming stripped 5 bases from V and 8 bases from J, with 10 bases between. The V gene's germline CDR1 is SEHNR and CDR2 FQNEAQ (reference sequence). This CDR3 comprises 13 residues. CDR3: CASSNRVSNVLTF. The CDR3 DNA is TGTGCCAGCAGCAACAGGGTTTCCAACGTCCTGACTTTC.

The V and J genes are TRBV5-4 and TRBJ1-1, with 9 bases aligning to TRBD1. V shed 1 base, J shed 4 bases, and the junction held 2 bases outside the gene matches. CDR1 SGHNT and CDR2 YYREEE come from the germline V gene (reference sequence). The CDR3 contains 14 residues. The CDR3, as DNA: TGTGCCAGCAGCTTGACGACAGGGGGCACTGAAGCTTTCTTT. This gives the protein CASSLTTGGTEAFF. Variable domain in full (rest from reference TRBV5-4 and TRBJ1-1): ETGVTQSPTHLIKTRGQQVTLRCSSQSGHNTVSWYQQALGQGPQFIFQYYREEENGRGNFPPRFSGLQFPNYSSELNVNALELDDSALYLCASSLTTGGTEAFFGQGTRLTVV.

The chain recombines TRBV19 with TRBJ1-6; the match to TRBD1 covers 8 bases. In germline, CDR1 is LNHDA, CDR2 SQIVND (reference sequence). This CDR3 has 17 amino acids. J was trimmed by 0 bases and V by 4 bases; bases with no gene match: 5. CDR3 sequence (DNA): TGTGCCAGTAGTAGAGACCAGGGGGCCTCCTATAATTCACCCCTCCACTTT. Residues: CASSRDQGASYNSPLHF.

In its sample, this clone was seen a few times. The V and J genes are TRBV11-2 and TRBJ1-2; tentative D call: TRBD1 (6 bases). From germline, CDR1 is SGHAT and CDR2 FQNNGV. Trimming pared 4 bases from V and 6 bases from J, leaving 21 bases between. The length of the CDR3 is 16 residues. For the CDR3, the DNA is TGTGCCAGCAGCTCCCGGACAGCGTTTGATTATCATGGCTACACCTTC. It yields the protein CASSSRTAFDYHGYTF.

This clone is a singleton in its sample. The gene calls are TRBV4-1 and TRBJ1-6, with 7 nucleotides matching TRBD1. The germline CDR1 and CDR2 sequences are MGHRA and YSYEKL. The CDR3 totals 15 residues. V lost 1 base and J lost 7; bases outside the gene matches: 4. In nucleotides, the CDR3 is TGCGCCAGCAGCCAAGGGGCAGGGGGGAATTCACCCCTCCACTTT. Translated: CASSQGAGGNSPLHF.

The rearrangement links TRBV20-1 to TRBJ1-5; D remains unclear. With 3 bases removed from V and 6 bases from J, the gap between germline ends came to 15 bases. The CDR3 is 14 residues long. CDR1 is DFQATT and CDR2 is SNEGSKA in the germline V gene (reference sequence). CDR3 nucleotide sequence: TGCAGTGCTAGTCCGCATGAAGGAGGTCAGCCCCAGCATTTT. Its translation is CSASPHEGGQPQHF.

V gene TRBV11-2 combines with J gene TRBJ1-2; no reliable D call. Germline CDR1 and CDR2: SGHAT and FQNNGV. The CDR3 runs to 15 residues. Trimming removed 5 bases from V and 3 bases from J, with 16 bases in between. CDR3 residues: CASSPGSRLDYGYTF. The CDR3, as DNA: TGTGCCAGCAGCCCTGGCTCTAGGCTCGACTATGGCTACACCTTC.

This clone appeared a single time. The rearrangement joins TRBV27 to TRBJ2-3; 11 bases match TRBD2. The CDR3 length is 17 residues. J gave up 1 base and V 4 bases, and 7 bases lay outside the gene matches. CDR1 and CDR2 (germline): MNHEY, SMNVEV (reference sequence). The CDR3 loop is CASSSRLAGLRTDTQYF. The CDR3 bases are TGTGCCAGCAGTTCAAGACTAGCGGGGTTACGCACAGATACGCAGTATTTT.